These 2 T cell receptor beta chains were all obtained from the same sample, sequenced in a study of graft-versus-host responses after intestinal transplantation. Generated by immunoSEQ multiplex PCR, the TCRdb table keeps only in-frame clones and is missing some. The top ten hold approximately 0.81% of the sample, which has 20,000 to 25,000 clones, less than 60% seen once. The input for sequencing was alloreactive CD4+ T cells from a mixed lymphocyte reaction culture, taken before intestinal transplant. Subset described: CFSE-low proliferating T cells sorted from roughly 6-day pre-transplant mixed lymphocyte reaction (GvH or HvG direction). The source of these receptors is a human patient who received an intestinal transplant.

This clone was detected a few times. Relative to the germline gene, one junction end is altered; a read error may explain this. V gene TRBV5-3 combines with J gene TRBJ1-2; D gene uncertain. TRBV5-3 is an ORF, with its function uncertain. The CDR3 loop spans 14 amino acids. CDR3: CARTLPEHNYGYTF. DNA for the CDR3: TGTGCCAGAACCTTGCCGGAGCATAACTATGGCTACACCTTC.

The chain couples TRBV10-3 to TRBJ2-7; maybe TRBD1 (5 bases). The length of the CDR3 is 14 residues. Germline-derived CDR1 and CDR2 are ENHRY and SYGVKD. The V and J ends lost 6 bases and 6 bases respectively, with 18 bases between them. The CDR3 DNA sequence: TGTGCCATCAGCCAGGTCAGGGATGTACGCGAGCAGTACTTC. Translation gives CAISQVRDVREQYF.